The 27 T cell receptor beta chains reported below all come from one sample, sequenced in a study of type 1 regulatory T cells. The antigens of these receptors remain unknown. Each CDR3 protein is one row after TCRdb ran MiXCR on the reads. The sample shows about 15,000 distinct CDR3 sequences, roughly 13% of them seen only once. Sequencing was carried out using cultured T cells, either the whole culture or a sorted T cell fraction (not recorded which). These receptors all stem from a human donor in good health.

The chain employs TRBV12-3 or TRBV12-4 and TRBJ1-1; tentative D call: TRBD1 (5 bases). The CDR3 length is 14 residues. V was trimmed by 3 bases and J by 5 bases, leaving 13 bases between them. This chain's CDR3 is CASSFQGWRTEAFF. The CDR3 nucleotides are TGTGCCAGCAGTTTTCAGGGCTGGCGGACTGAAGCTTTCTTT.

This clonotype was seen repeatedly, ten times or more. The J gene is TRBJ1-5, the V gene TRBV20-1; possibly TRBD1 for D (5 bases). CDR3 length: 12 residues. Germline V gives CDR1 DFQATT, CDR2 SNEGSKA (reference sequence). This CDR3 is CSRGDGGQPQHF. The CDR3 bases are TGCAGCCGAGGGGACGGAGGGCAGCCCCAGCATTTT.

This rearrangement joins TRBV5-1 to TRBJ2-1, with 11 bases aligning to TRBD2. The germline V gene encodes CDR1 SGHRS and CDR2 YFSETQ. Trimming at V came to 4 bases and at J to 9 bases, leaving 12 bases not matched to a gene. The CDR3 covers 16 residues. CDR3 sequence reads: CASSPTSGSTYVEQFF. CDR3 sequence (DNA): TGCGCCAGCAGCCCCACTAGCGGGAGTACCTATGTTGAGCAGTTCTTC.

The chain's CDR3 is CSVTVLGNEQFF. For the CDR3, the DNA is TGCAGCGTTACCGTCTTAGGGAATGAGCAGTTCTTC. V and J are TRBV29-1 and TRBJ2-1; D ambiguous. Trimming cost V 5 bases and J 7 bases, with 12 bases left between them. Germline CDR1 reads SQVTM; CDR2 reads ANQGSEA. The CDR3 loop spans 12 amino acids.

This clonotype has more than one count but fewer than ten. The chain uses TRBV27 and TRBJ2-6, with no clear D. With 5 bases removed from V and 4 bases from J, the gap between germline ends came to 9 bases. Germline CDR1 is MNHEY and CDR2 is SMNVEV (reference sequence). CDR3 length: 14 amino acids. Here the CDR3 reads CASSIVAGANVLTF. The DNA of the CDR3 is TGTGCCAGCAGTATCGTCGCGGGGGCCAACGTCCTGACTTTC.

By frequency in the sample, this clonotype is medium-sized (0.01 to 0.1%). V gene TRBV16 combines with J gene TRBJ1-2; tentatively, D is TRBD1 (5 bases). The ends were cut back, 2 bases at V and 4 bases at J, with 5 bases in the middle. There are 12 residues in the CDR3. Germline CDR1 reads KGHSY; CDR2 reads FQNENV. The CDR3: CASSQGTYGYTF. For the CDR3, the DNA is TGTGCCAGCAGCCAAGGGACCTATGGCTACACCTTC.

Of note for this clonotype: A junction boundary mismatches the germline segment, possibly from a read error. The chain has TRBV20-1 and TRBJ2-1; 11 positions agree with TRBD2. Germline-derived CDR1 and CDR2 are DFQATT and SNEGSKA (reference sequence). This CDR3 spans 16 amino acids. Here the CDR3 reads CSAGDQLAGEYNEQFF. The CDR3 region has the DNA TGCAGTGCTGGAGATCAACTAGCGGGAGAATACAATGAACAGTTCTTC.

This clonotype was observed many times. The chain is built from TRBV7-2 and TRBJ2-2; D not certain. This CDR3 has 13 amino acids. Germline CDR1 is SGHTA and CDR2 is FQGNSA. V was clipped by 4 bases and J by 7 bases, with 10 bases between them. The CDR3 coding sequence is TGTGCCAGCAGCTGGAACGTGGGCGGGGAGCTGTTTTTT. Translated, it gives CASSWNVGGELFF.

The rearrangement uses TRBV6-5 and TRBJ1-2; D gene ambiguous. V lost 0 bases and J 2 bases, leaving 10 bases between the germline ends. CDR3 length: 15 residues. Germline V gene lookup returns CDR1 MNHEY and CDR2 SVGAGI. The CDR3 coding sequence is TGTGCCAGCAGTTACTCGGCGAATGAAAACTATGGCTACACCTTC. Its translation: CASSYSANENYGYTF.

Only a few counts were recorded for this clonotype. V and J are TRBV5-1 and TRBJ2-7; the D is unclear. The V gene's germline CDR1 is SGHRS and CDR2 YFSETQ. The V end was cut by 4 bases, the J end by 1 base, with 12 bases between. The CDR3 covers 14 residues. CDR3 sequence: CASSPRGSSYEQYF. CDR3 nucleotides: TGCGCCAGCAGCCCCCGAGGATCGTCCTACGAGCAGTACTTC.

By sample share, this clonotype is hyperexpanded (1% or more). This CDR3 reads CASSQETDIQYF. In nucleotides, the CDR3 is TGTGCCAGCAGCCAAGAAACAGACATTCAGTACTTC. The chain recombines TRBV4-2 with TRBJ2-4; D gene uncertain. The CDR3 length is 12 residues. The germline V gene encodes CDR1 LGHNA and CDR2 YNFKEQ. The germline V and J ends were trimmed by 0 bases and 8 bases, with 5 bases remaining between them.

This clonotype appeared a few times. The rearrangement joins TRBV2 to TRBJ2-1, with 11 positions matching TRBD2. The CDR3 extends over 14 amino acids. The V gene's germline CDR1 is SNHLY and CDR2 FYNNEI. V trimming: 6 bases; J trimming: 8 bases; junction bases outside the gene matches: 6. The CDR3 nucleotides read TGTGCCAGCAGCGCACTAGCGGGAGTTGATGAGCAGTTCTTC. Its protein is CASSALAGVDEQFF.

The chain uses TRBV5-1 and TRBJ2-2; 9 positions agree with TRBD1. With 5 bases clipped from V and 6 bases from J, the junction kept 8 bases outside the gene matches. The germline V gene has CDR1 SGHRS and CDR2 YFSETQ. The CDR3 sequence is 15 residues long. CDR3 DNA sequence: TGCGCCAGCAGGTTGACAGGGGGTCCTGCCGGGGAGCTGTTTTTT. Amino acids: CASRLTGGPAGELFF.

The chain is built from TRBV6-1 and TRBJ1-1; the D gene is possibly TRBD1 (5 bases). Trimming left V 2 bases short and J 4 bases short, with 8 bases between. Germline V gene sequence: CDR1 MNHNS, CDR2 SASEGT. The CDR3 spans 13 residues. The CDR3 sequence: CASSELRVTEAFF. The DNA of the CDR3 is TGTGCCAGCAGTGAACTCAGGGTCACTGAAGCTTTCTTT.

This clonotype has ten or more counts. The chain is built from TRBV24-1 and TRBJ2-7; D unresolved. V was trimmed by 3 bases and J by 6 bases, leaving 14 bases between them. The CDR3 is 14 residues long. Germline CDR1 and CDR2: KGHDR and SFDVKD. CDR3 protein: CATSDGDWASEQYF. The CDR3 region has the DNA TGTGCCACCAGTGATGGGGATTGGGCGAGCGAGCAGTACTTC.

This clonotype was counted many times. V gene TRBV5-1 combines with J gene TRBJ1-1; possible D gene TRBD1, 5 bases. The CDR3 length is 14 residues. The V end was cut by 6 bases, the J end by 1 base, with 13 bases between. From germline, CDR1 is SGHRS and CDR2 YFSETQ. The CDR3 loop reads CASTPGPTNTEAFF. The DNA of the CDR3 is TGCGCCAGCACCCCGGGACCGACGAACACTGAAGCTTTCTTT.

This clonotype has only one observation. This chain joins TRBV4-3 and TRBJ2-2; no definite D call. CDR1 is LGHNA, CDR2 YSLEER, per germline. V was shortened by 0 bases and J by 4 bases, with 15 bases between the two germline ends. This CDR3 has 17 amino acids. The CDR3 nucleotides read TGCGCCAGCAGCCAAGAACCCCCCCAAATCTCCACCGGGGAGCTGTTTTTT. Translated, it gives CASSQEPPQISTGELFF.

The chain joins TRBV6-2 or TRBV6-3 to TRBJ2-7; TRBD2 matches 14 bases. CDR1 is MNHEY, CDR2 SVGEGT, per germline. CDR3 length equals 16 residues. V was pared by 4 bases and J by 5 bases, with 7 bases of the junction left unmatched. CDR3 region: CASSLTGTSGRNEQYF. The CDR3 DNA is TGTGCCAGCAGTTTGACCGGGACTAGCGGGAGAAACGAGCAGTACTTC.

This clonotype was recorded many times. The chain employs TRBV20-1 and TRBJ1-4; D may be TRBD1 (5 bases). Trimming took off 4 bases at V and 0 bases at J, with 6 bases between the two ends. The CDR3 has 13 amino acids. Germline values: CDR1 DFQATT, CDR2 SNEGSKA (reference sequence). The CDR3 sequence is CSAKGATNEKLFF. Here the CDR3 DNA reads TGCAGTGCTAAAGGGGCAACTAATGAAAAACTGTTTTTT.

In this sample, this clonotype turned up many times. CDR3 residues: CASSLNREGEQYF. The CDR3 nucleotides read TGTGCCAGCAGCTTAAACAGGGAAGGCGAGCAGTACTTC. V and J are TRBV7-3 and TRBJ2-7; maybe TRBD1 (6 bases). In germline, CDR1 is SGHTA, CDR2 FQGTGA. The CDR3 is made up of 13 amino acids. V was shortened by 1 base and J by 6 bases, with 10 bases between the two germline ends.

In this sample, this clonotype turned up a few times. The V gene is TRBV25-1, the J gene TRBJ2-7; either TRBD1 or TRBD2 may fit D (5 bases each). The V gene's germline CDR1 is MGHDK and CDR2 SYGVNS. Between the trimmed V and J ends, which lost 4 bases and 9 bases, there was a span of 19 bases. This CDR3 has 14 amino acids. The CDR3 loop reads CASSATGTLSRQYF. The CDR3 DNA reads TGTGCCAGCAGTGCTACCGGGACCTTGAGTCGGCAGTACTTC.

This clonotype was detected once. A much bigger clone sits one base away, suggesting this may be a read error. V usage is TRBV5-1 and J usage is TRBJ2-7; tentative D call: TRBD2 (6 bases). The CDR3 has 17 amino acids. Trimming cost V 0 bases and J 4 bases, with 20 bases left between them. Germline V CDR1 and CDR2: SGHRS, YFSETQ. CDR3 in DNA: TGCGCCAGCAGCTTGGCTTTCTGCACGACGGGGGAATACGAGCAGTACTTC. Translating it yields CASSLAFCTTGEYEQYF.

As DNA, the CDR3 is TGTGCCAGCTCACCGGTGGAGGCTGGGGCCAACGTCCTGACTTTC. This codes for CASSPVEAGANVLTF. The rearrangement uses TRBV18 and TRBJ2-6, with a tentative D call TRBD2 (5 bases). The CDR3 sequence is 15 residues long. Germline lookup yields CDR1 KGHSH and CDR2 LQKENI. Trimming took 3 bases from V and 2 from J, leaving 8 bases between them.

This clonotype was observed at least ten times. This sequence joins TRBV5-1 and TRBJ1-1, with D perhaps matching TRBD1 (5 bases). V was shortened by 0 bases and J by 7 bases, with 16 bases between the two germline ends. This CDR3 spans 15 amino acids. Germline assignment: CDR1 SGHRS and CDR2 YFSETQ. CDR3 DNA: TGCGCCAGCAGCTTGGTAGGTTTTGGGGCAGTTGAAGCTTTCTTT. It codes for CASSLVGFGAVEAFF. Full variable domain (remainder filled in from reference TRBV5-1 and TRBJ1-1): KAGVTQTPRYLIKTRGQQVTLSCSPISGHRSVSWYQQTPGQGLQFLFEYFSETQRNKGNFPGRFSGRQFSNSRSEMNVSTLELGDSALYLCASSLVGFGAVEAFFGQGTRLTVV.

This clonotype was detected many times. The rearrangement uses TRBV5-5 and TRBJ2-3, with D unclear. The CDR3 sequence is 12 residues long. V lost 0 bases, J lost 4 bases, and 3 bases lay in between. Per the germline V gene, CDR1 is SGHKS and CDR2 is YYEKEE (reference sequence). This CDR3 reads CASSLAADTQYF. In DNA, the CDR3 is TGTGCCAGCAGCTTGGCTGCAGATACGCAGTATTTT. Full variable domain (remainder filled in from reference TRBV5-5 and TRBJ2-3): DAGVTQSPTHLIKTRGQQVTLRCSPISGHKSVSWYQQVLGQGPQFIFQYYEKEERGRGNFPDRFSARQFPNYSSELNVNALLLGDSALYLCASSLAADTQYFGPGTRLTVL.

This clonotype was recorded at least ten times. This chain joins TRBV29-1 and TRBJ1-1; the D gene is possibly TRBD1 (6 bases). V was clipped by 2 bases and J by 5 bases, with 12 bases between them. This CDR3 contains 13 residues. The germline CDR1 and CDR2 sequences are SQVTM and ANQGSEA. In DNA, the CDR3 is TGCAGCGTTGAATCGGGACATCTTACTGAAGCTTTCTTT. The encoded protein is CSVESGHLTEAFF. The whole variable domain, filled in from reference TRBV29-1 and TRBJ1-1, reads SAVISQKPSRDICQRGTSLTIQCQVDSQVTMMFWYRQQPGQSLTLIATANQGSEATYESGFVIDKFPISRPNLTFSTLTVSNMSPEDSSIYLCSVESGHLTEAFFGQGTRLTVV.

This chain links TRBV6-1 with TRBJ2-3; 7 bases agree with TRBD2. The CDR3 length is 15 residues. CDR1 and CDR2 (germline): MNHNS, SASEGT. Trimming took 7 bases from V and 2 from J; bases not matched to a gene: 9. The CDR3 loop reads CASIHGGRFTDTQYF. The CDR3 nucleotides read TGTGCCAGCATTCACGGGGGGAGGTTCACAGATACGCAGTATTTT.